The 30 T cell receptor beta chains listed next were all sequenced from one sample in a study of PD-1 blockade in classical Hodgkin lymphoma. Profiling relied on immunoSEQ multiplex PCR, and the TCRdb table lists in-frame clones only, not all of them. The profile shows some 35,000 clones, around 88% of them singletons. Regarding time point: newly diagnosed, previously untreated cHL patient sample. Researchers report purifying CD4+ T cells from thawed PBMCs by magnetic negative selection. Sequencing used CD4+ T cells from blood. The receptors shown here come from a human donor with classical Hodgkin lymphoma.

V is TRBV29-1 and J is TRBJ2-5, with no clear D. This CDR3 has 10 amino acids. Trimming cost V 5 bases and J 6 bases, with 7 bases left between them. Germline V lookup: CDR1 SQVTM, CDR2 ANQGSEA. This chain's CDR3 is CSVLTKTQYF. In nucleotides, the CDR3 is TGCAGCGTTCTTACCAAGACCCAGTACTTC. The variable domain in full, with the rest retrieved from reference TRBV29-1 and TRBJ2-5, is SAVISQKPSRDICQRGTSLTIQCQVDSQVTMMFWYRQQPGQSLTLIATANQGSEATYESGFVIDKFPISRPNLTFSTLTVSNMSPEDSSIYLCSVLTKTQYFGPGTRLLVL.

Only a few counts were recorded for this clone. Mismatch with germline at one junction end may stem from a read error. The rearrangement joins TRBV2 to TRBJ1-4, with 9 bases matching TRBD1. CDR1 is SNHLY, CDR2 FYNNEI, per germline. This CDR3 region has 12 residues. The DNA for the CDR3 is TGTGCCAGCAGTAGAGGACAGGGGCTGGAGGTTTTT. This codes for CASSRGQGLEVF.

The chain carries TRBV5-5 and TRBJ2-5, with 13 bases that match TRBD2. The CDR3 extends over 16 amino acids. V dropped 4 bases and J dropped 5; count of bases not matched to a gene: 8. Germline V lookup: CDR1 SGHKS, CDR2 YYEKEE (reference sequence). CDR3 loop: CASSPGTSGTRETQYF. Here the CDR3 DNA reads TGTGCCAGCAGCCCAGGGACTAGCGGGACTCGGGAGACCCAGTACTTC.

The rearrangement uses TRBV6-5 and TRBJ1-4; D unclear. Trimming stripped 6 bases from V and 5 bases from J, with 10 bases between. This CDR3 is built from 13 residues. The germline CDR1 and CDR2 sequences are MNHEY and SVGAGI. CDR3 DNA: TGTGCCAGCAGGCATGGACGAAATGAAAAACTGTTTTTT. Its translation is CASRHGRNEKLFF.

The gene calls are TRBV5-6 and TRBJ1-3; D gene uncertain. Trimming stripped 1 base from V and 0 bases from J, with 8 bases between. The CDR3 sequence is 15 residues long. In germline, CDR1 is SGHDT, CDR2 YYEEEE. The CDR3 bases are TGTGCCAGCAGCTTGCAGCCCCACTCTGGAAACACCATATATTTT. Translated, it gives CASSLQPHSGNTIYF.

V is TRBV25-1 and J is TRBJ2-3, with TRBD2 as a possible D gene (6 bases). This CDR3 is built from 14 residues. Germline V lookup: CDR1 MGHDK, CDR2 SYGVNS. V was clipped by 8 bases and J by 4 bases, with 16 bases between them. DNA for the CDR3: TGTGCCAGCGCCTGGCCGGGGGATCCAGATACGCAGTATTTT. This codes for CASAWPGDPDTQYF.

The V and J genes are TRBV6-5 and TRBJ1-1; TRBD1 might be the D (6 bases). The germline V and J ends were trimmed by 6 bases and 7 bases, with 12 bases remaining between them. The CDR3 covers 12 residues. Germline V gives CDR1 MNHEY, CDR2 SVGAGI. CDR3 sequence (DNA): TGTGCCAGCAGACGGACAGCCCATGAAGCTTTCTTT. It is translated as CASRRTAHEAFF.

This rearrangement joins TRBV13 to TRBJ2-1; 12 bases are shared with TRBD2. J was trimmed by 10 bases and V by 4 bases; bases with no gene match: 5. CDR3 length equals 14 residues. Germline assignment: CDR1 PRHDT and CDR2 FYEKMQ (reference sequence). CDR3 nucleotides: TGTGCCAGCAGCTCATCGACTAGCGGGGGCGAGCAGTTCTTC. Protein sequence: CASSSSTSGGEQFF. Full variable domain (rest looked up from reference TRBV13 and TRBJ2-1): AAGVIQSPRHLIKEKRETATLKCYPIPRHDTVYWYQQGPGQDPQFLISFYEKMQSDKGSIPDRFSAQQFSDYHSELNMSSLELGDSALYFCASSSSTSGGEQFFGPGTRLTVL.

The chain combines TRBV5-1 with TRBJ2-1; weak D call: TRBD1 (5 bases). The CDR3 is 15 amino acids. V was clipped by 1 base and J by 5 bases, with 13 bases between them. The germline CDR1 and CDR2 sequences are SGHRS and YFSETQ. The CDR3: CASSLSPGQDNEQFF. The CDR3 coding sequence is TGCGCCAGCAGCTTGTCACCCGGACAAGACAATGAGCAGTTCTTC. The full variable domain, in which reference TRBV5-1 and TRBJ2-1 provide the parts outside the CDR3, is KAGVTQTPRYLIKTRGQQVTLSCSPISGHRSVSWYQQTPGQGLQFLFEYFSETQRNKGNFPGRFSGRQFSNSRSEMNVSTLELGDSALYLCASSLSPGQDNEQFFGPGTRLTVL.

The chain is built from TRBV25-1 and TRBJ1-2; D is unclear. Germline assignment: CDR1 MGHDK and CDR2 SYGVNS. Between the trimmed V and J ends, which lost 7 bases and 0 bases, there was a span of 12 bases. The CDR3 is 14 amino acids. The CDR3 region is CASNPSGTNYGYTF. CDR3 DNA sequence: TGTGCCAGCAATCCTTCGGGGACTAACTATGGCTACACCTTC.

V and J are TRBV27 and TRBJ1-2; D unclear. Germline V gene sequence: CDR1 MNHEY, CDR2 SMNVEV (reference sequence). V gave up 3 bases and J gave up 7 bases, with 15 bases separating them. This CDR3 region has 14 residues. CDR3 in amino acids: CASSFRVGLSGYTF. CDR3 coding DNA: TGTGCCAGCAGTTTTCGAGTGGGCTTAAGTGGCTACACCTTC.

CDR3: CAISERTGTLNTEAFF. The DNA of the CDR3 is TGTGCCATCAGTGAGCGAACCGGGACACTGAACACTGAAGCTTTCTTT. The chain employs TRBV10-3 and TRBJ1-1; a weak D match, TRBD1 (6 bases). The ends were cut back, 2 bases at V and 0 bases at J, with 13 bases in the middle. The CDR3 totals 16 residues. CDR1 and CDR2 from the germline V gene are ENHRY and SYGVKD.

In its sample, this clone was seen once. This chain joins TRBV11-2 and TRBJ1-4, with D perhaps TRBD1 (5 bases). The CDR3 extends over 12 amino acids. Germline loops: CDR1 SGHAT, CDR2 FQNNGV. V dropped 4 bases and J dropped 10 bases, with 10 bases sitting between them. The CDR3, as DNA: TGTGCCAGCAGCTCCCACGGGGGAAAACTGTTTTTT. Translation gives CASSSHGGKLFF.

The DNA for the CDR3 is TGTGCCAGCAGCGTAAGGACGGGTCAGCCCCAGCATTTT. Translated, it gives CASSVRTGQPQHF. The chain links TRBV9 to TRBJ1-5; D is undetermined. Germline loops: CDR1 SGDLS, CDR2 YYNGEE. Trimming took 1 base from V and 6 from J, leaving 8 bases between them. This CDR3 has 13 amino acids.

The chain employs TRBV18 and TRBJ2-3; possibly TRBD1 for D (5 bases). The germline V gene encodes CDR1 KGHSH and CDR2 LQKENI. V dropped 2 bases and J dropped 2 bases, with 11 bases sitting between them. This CDR3 is 15 amino acids long. The CDR3, as DNA: TGTGCCAGCTCACCAAAGGCGGACAACACAGATACGCAGTATTTT. It yields the protein CASSPKADNTDTQYF.

V is TRBV6-6 and J is TRBJ1-5; no clear D gene. This CDR3 has 13 residues. Germline lookup yields CDR1 MNHNY and CDR2 SVGAGI (reference sequence). V was clipped by 2 bases and J by 12 bases, with 14 bases between them. The chain's CDR3 is CASSYDNSERQHF. CDR3 bases: TGTGCCAGCAGTTACGACAATTCGGAGCGCCAGCATTTT.

The chain uses TRBV30 and TRBJ1-5; 10 nucleotides agree with TRBD1. The germline V gene encodes CDR1 GTSNPN and CDR2 SVGIG (reference sequence). The CDR3 has 14 residues. J lost 2 bases, V lost 4 bases, and 2 bases had no gene match. CDR3 residues: CAWTGTGGNQPQHF. CDR3 coding DNA: TGTGCCTGGACCGGGACAGGGGGCAATCAGCCCCAGCATTTT.

The count of this clone is one. CDR3 sequence: CASSLERIPYYGYTF. The CDR3 DNA reads TGTGCCAGCAGCTTAGAACGGATCCCATACTATGGCTACACCTTC. The rearrangement joins TRBV7-2 to TRBJ1-2; D uncertain. The CDR3 consists of 15 residues. CDR1 is SGHTA, CDR2 FQGNSA, per germline. The V gene lost 1 base and the J gene lost 3 bases, with 12 bases spanning the gap.

This clone occurred once. The CDR3 loop is CASSYGTRGYNEQFF. The DNA of the CDR3 is TGTGCCAGCAGTTACGGGACTCGAGGTTACAATGAGCAGTTCTTC. The V gene is TRBV6-5, the J gene TRBJ2-1; possibly TRBD2 for D (6 bases). The V and J ends lost 2 bases and 4 bases respectively, with 12 bases between them. In germline, CDR1 is MNHEY, CDR2 SVGAGI. The length of the CDR3 is 15 residues.

The chain is built from TRBV10-2 and TRBJ2-5; the D gene is possibly TRBD2 (5 bases). CDR3 length equals 14 residues. Germline V gene data show CDR1 as WSHSY and CDR2 as SAAADI. Trimming stripped 3 bases from V and 2 bases from J, with 10 bases between. The CDR3 DNA sequence: TGCGCCAGCAGTGAAGGGAGACGGCAAGAGACCCAGTACTTC. Protein product: CASSEGRRQETQYF.

The genes are TRBV7-8 and TRBJ2-2; 7 positions agree with TRBD2. In germline, CDR1 is SGHVS, CDR2 FQNEAQ. V lost 4 bases, J lost 6 bases, and 11 bases stayed unmatched. The CDR3 totals 16 residues. Here the CDR3 reads CASSSPGGGSAGELFF. The CDR3 DNA is TGTGCCAGCAGCTCCCCTGGGGGGGGATCGGCCGGGGAGCTGTTTTTT.

This clone was recorded only once. This chain links TRBV27 with TRBJ1-2; perhaps TRBD1 as D (5 bases). The V and J ends lost 6 bases and 0 bases respectively, with 14 bases between them. The CDR3 has 15 residues. CDR1 MNHEY and CDR2 SMNVEV come from the germline V gene (reference sequence). CDR3 in DNA: TGTGCCAGCAGCCTAAGGGGCAGCTCTAACTATGGCTACACCTTC. This codes for CASSLRGSSNYGYTF.

The chain links TRBV6-1 to TRBJ2-3, with 9 bases that match TRBD2. In germline, CDR1 is MNHNS, CDR2 SASEGT. J gave up 7 bases and V 2 bases, and 7 bases lay outside the gene matches. The CDR3 loop spans 15 amino acids. In nucleotides, the CDR3 is TGTGCCAGCAGTGAAAGGCCAGCGGGGGGTCATACGCAGTATTTT. Protein sequence: CASSERPAGGHTQYF.

The chain combines TRBV10-3 with TRBJ2-3; tentative D call: TRBD2 (5 bases). The CDR3 runs to 18 residues. V shed 4 bases and J shed 0 bases, with 20 bases lying between them. Germline assignment: CDR1 ENHRY and CDR2 SYGVKD. In DNA, the CDR3 is TGTGCCATCAGTGGATCTAGCCGAGAGACGCCAAGCACAGATACGCAGTATTTT. Amino acids: CAISGSSRETPSTDTQYF.

This clone was seen only a few times. The chain has TRBV29-1 and TRBJ2-1, with 10 positions matching TRBD1. Losses at the gene ends were 4 bases for V and 9 bases for J; bases not matched to a gene: 9. Germline V gene data show CDR1 as SQVTM and CDR2 as ANQGSEA. The CDR3 consists of 14 residues. In DNA form, the CDR3 reads TGCAGCGTTGTGTCCGACAGGGGGCTGGGTGAGCAGTTCTTC. Residues: CSVVSDRGLGEQFF.

This clone was detected only once. The chain carries TRBV5-1 and TRBJ1-2; D not resolved. Trimming stripped 4 bases from V and 2 bases from J, with 15 bases between. This CDR3 is 15 amino acids long. Per the germline V gene, CDR1 is SGHRS and CDR2 is YFSETQ. CDR3 protein: CASSRGPEGNYGYTF. The CDR3 coding sequence is TGCGCCAGCAGCCGAGGGCCCGAGGGCAACTATGGCTACACCTTC.

The chain links TRBV5-1 to TRBJ2-5; tentatively, D is TRBD1 (5 bases). The CDR3 runs to 15 residues. Germline lookup yields CDR1 SGHRS and CDR2 YFSETQ. V was cut by 4 bases and J by 4 bases, with 17 bases left in between. The CDR3 sequence is CASSGALGRGETQYF. As DNA, the CDR3 is TGCGCCAGCAGCGGGGCCTTAGGCCGAGGAGAGACCCAGTACTTC.

V is TRBV6-4 and J is TRBJ2-7; D is unresolved. V dropped 7 bases and J dropped 11 bases, with 9 bases sitting between them. The CDR3 is made up of 9 amino acids. The V gene's germline CDR1 is MRHNA and CDR2 SNTAGT. For the CDR3, the DNA is TGTGCCAGCAACGGCGTGGAGTACTTC. Protein product: CASNGVEYF.

V and J are TRBV7-6 and TRBJ1-4; 8 nucleotides align to TRBD1. This CDR3 has 14 residues. V lost 4 bases to trimming and J lost 8 bases; unmatched junction nucleotides: 6. Looked up from germline, CDR1 is SGHVS and CDR2 is FNYEAQ. The CDR3 loop is CASSSRGLGEKLFF. As DNA, the CDR3 is TGTGCCAGCAGCTCCAGGGGGCTTGGGGAAAAACTGTTTTTT.

This clone was seen just once. This chain joins TRBV9 and TRBJ2-3; D is ambiguous. CDR3 length: 15 amino acids. Germline V gene lookup returns CDR1 SGDLS and CDR2 YYNGEE. The ends were cut back, 0 bases at V and 0 bases at J, with 8 bases in the middle. The CDR3, as DNA: TGTGCCAGCAGCGTAGAGGGCTGGAGCACAGATACGCAGTATTTT. It yields the protein CASSVEGWSTDTQYF.